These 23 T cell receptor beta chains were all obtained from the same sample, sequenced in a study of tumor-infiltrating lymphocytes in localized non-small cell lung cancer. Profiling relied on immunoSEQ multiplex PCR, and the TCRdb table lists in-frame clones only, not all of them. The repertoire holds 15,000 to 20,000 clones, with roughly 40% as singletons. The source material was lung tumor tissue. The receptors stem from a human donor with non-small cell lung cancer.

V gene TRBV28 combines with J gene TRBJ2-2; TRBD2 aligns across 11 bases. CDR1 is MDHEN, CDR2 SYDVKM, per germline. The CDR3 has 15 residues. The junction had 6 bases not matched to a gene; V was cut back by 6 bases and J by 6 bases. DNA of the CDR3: TGTGCCAGCAGCCTAGCGGGGGGCGGGTCCGGGGAGCTGTTTTTT. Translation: CASSLAGGGSGELFF.

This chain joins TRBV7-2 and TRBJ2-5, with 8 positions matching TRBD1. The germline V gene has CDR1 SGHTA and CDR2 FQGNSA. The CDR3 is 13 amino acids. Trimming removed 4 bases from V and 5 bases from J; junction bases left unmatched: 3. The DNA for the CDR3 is TGTGCCAGCAGCTGGACAGGGCAGGAGACCCAGTACTTC. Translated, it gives CASSWTGQETQYF.

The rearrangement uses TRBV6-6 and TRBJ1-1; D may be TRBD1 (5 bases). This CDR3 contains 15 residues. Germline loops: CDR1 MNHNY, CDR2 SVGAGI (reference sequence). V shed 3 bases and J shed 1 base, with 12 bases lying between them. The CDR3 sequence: CASSYSGEGNTEAFF. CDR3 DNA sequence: TGTGCCAGCAGTTATTCGGGGGAGGGGAACACTGAAGCTTTCTTT.

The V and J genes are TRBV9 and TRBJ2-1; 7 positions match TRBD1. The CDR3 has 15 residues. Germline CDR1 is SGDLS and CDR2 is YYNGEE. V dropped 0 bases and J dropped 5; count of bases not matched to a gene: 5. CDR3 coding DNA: TGTGCCAGCAGCGTAGCGGTGACAGGGAACAATGAGCAGTTCTTC. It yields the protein CASSVAVTGNNEQFF.

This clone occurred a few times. The CDR3 reads CASSSPPSYEQYF. DNA for the CDR3: TGTGCCAGCAGCTCCCCACCCTCCTACGAGCAGTACTTC. V usage is TRBV7-2 and J usage is TRBJ2-7; D gene ambiguous. The germline CDR1 and CDR2 sequences are SGHTA and FQGNSA. This CDR3 contains 13 residues. V lost 4 bases to trimming and J lost 0 bases, with 7 bases between them.

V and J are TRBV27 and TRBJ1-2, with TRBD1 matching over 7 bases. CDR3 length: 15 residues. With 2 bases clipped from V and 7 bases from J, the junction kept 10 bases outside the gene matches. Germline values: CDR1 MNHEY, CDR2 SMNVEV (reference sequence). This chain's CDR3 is CASSLVKGANGGYTF. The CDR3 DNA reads TGTGCCAGCAGTTTAGTTAAGGGGGCGAACGGTGGCTACACCTTC.

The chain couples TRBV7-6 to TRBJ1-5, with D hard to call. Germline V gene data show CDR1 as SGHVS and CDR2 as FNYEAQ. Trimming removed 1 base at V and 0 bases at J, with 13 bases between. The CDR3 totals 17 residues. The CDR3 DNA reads TGTGCCAGCAGCTTAGGGGCAGGACGTTATAGCAATCAGCCCCAGCATTTT. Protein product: CASSLGAGRYSNQPQHF.

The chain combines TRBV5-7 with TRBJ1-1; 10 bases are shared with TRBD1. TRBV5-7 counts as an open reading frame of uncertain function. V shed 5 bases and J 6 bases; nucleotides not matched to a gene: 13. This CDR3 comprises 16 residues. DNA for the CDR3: TGTGCCAGCAGATGGGAGGACAGGGGGAGTAGTGCTGAAGCTTTCTTT. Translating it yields CASRWEDRGSSAEAFF.

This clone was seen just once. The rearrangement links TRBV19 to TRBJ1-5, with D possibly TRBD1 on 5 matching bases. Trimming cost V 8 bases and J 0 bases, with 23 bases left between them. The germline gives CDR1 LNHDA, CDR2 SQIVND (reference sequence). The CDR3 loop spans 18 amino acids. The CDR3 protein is CASHRGGGTTSSNQPQHF. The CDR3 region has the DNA TGTGCCAGTCATAGGGGTGGTGGGACTACATCTAGCAATCAGCCCCAGCATTTT.

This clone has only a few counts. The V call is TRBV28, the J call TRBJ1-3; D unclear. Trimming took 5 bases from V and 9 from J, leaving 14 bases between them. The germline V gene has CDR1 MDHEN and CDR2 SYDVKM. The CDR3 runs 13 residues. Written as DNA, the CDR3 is TGTGCCAGCAGTCCATTGACCGGCCCCACCATATATTTT. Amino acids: CASSPLTGPTIYF.

CDR3 bases: TGTGCCAGCAGTAGGGGCGATCCCTCTGGAAACACCATATATTTT. This encodes CASSRGDPSGNTIYF. The rearrangement links TRBV6-5 to TRBJ1-3; a possible D gene is TRBD1 (5 bases). The CDR3 loop spans 15 amino acids. CDR1 and CDR2 (germline): MNHEY, SVGAGI. V was cut by 5 bases and J by 0 bases, with 11 bases left in between.

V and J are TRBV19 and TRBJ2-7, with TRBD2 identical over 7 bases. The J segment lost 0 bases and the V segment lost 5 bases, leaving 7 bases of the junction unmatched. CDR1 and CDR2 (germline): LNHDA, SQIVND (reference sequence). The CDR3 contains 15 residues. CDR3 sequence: CASSASGVSSYEQYF. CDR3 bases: TGTGCCAGTAGTGCTAGCGGAGTTAGCTCCTACGAGCAGTACTTC.

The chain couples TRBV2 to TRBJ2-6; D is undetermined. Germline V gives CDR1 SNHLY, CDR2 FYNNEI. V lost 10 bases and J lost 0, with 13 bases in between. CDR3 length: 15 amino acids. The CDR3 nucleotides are TGTGCCACCGGTACCTGGGGCTCTGGGGCCAACGTCCTGACTTTC. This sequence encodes CATGTWGSGANVLTF.

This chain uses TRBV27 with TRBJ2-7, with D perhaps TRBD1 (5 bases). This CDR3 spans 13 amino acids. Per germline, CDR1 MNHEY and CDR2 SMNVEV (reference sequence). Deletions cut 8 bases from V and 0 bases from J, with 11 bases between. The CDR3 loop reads CASSRQGSYEQYF. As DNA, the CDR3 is TGTGCCAGCTCGAGGCAGGGCTCCTACGAGCAGTACTTC.

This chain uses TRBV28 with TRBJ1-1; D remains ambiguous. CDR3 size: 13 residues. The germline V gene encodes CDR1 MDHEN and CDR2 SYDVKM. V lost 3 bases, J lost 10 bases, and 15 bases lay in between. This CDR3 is CASSLRPTRGAFF. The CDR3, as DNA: TGTGCCAGCAGTTTGAGGCCAACCCGTGGAGCTTTCTTT.

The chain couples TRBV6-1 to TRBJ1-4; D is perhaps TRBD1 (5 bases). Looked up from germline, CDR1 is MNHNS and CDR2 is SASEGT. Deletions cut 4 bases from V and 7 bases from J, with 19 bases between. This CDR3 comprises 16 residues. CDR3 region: CASSAGGSGRGEKLFF. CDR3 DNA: TGTGCCAGCAGTGCAGGAGGTTCAGGGAGAGGTGAAAAACTGTTTTTT.

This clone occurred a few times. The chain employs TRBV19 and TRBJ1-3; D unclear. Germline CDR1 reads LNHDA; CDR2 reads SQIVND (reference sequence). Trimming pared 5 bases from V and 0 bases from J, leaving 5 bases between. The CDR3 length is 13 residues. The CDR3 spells CASSLSSGNTIYF. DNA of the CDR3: TGTGCCAGTAGTCTGAGCTCTGGAAACACCATATATTTT.

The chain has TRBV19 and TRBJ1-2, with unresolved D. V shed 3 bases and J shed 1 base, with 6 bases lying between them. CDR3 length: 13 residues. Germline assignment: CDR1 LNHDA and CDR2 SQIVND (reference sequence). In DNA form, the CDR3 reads TGTGCCAGTAGTATTTTTAGTAACTATGGCTACACCTTC. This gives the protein CASSIFSNYGYTF.

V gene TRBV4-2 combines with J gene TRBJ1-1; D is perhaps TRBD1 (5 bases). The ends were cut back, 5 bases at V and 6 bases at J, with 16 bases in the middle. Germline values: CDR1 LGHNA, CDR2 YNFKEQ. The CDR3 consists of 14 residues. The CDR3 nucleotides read TGTGCCAGCAGCTTAAACTGGGACGGATCTGAAGCTTTCTTT. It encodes CASSLNWDGSEAFF.

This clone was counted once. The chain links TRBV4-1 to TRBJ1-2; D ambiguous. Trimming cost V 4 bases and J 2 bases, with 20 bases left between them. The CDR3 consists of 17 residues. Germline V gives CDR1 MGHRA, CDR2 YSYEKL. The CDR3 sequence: CASSPTSVVTPNYGYTF. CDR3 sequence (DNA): TGCGCCAGCAGCCCAACCTCCGTAGTGACCCCGAACTATGGCTACACCTTC.

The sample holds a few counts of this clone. CDR3 protein: CASSLSGVGTEAFF. DNA for the CDR3: TGTGCCAGCAGTTTATCAGGGGTTGGCACTGAAGCTTTCTTT. This sequence joins TRBV28 and TRBJ1-1; a possible D gene is TRBD1 (6 bases). CDR1 is MDHEN and CDR2 is SYDVKM in the germline V gene. Trimming shortened V by 1 base and J by 4 bases, and 10 bases separated the two germline ends. This CDR3 is built from 14 residues.

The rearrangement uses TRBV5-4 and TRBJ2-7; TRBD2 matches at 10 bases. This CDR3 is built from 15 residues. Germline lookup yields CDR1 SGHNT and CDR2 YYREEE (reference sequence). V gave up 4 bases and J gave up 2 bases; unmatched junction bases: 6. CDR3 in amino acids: CASSLPGLATYEQYF. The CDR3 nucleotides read TGTGCCAGCAGCCTACCGGGACTAGCGACCTACGAGCAGTACTTC.

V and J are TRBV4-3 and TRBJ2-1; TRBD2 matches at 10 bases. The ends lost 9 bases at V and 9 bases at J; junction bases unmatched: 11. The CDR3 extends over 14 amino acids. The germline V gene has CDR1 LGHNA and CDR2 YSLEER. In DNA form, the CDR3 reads TGCGCCAGTAAGGAAGCGGGGGGGCCAATTGAGCAGTTCTTC. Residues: CASKEAGGPIEQFF.